What follows describes a single T cell receptor (beta chain). The antigen is undetermined. The data originate from a study of cytomegalovirus exposure and HLA in healthy donors. Study findings and constraints: Reportedly, TCR beta sequences accurately predicted HLA-A and HLA-B alleles in most subjects. Segments of the TCR beta V type were, in most cases, productive about 87% or about 30% of the time in an earlier analysis.

Primers included in the PCR were 60 Vbeta and 13 Jbeta primers. The table came from immunoSEQ multiplex PCR; TCRdb's copy has only in-frame clones and leaves some out. This table has tens of thousands of clones, under 80% appearing once. Sequencing was performed on PBMCs. The TCR comes from a male donor in good health and CMV-seropositive.

The CDR3 is CAWSALYYEQYF. The CDR3 coding sequence is TGTGCCTGGAGTGCGTTGTACTACGAGCAGTACTTC. The rearrangement joins TRBV30 to TRBJ2-7, with D hard to call. The CDR3 has 12 amino acids. CDR1 GTSNPN and CDR2 SVGIG come from the germline V gene (reference sequence). Trimming stripped 1 base from V and 3 bases from J, with 7 bases between.